There are a few counts of the clone carrying this T cell receptor (beta chain). This sample stems from a study of blood T cell repertoires in COVID-19. Looking at the study overall: Samples of COVID-19 (acute and convalescent) were obtained from the United States, Italy and Spain. PBMCs, B-cell-depleted T cells, or T cells were the source of the cDNA or gDNA that made up the material.

In the original workflow: It was from reference gene primer amplification that nucleated cell counts were estimated. Assay used: immunoSEQ multiplex PCR; TCRdb lists only in-frame clones, some missing. For V, J and clone size, that table is used; D and trimming come from the DNA. This table holds more than 60,000 clones, about 74% found once. V lost 8 bases and J lost 7, with 9 bases in between. This CDR3 has 11 amino acids. The V gene's germline CDR1 is MNHEY and CDR2 SVGAGI. This clonotype was sampled from a human donor with acute or convalescent COVID-19. The donor label of this sample is uncertain. Sequencing used peripheral blood. The V and J genes are TRBV6-5 and TRBJ2-1, with D perhaps TRBD2 (6 bases). The CDR3 loop is CASGGKNEQFF. The CDR3 nucleotides are TGTGCCAGCGGGGGGAAGAATGAGCAGTTCTTC.